The 25 T cell receptor beta chains given below trace back to one sample, sequenced in a study of beta chain features in type 1 diabetes. Findings and caveats of the study: TCRB CDR3 length was moderately but significantly reduced in all four CD4+ subsets of Type 1 diabetes patients.

No antigens are known for them. The whole isolated RNA underwent reverse transcription, so sequencing captured expressed TCRB transcripts. Profiling relied on immunoSEQ multiplex PCR, and the TCRdb table lists in-frame clones only, not all of them. The data show 500,000 to 650,000 clones, approximately 13% seen once. The sample consisted of naive CD4+ T cells from blood. These receptors all come from a man younger than 40 with type 1 diabetes.

V gene TRBV18 combines with J gene TRBJ1-4, with D maybe TRBD1 (6 bases). The CDR3 loop spans 14 amino acids. V gave up 3 bases and J gave up 5 bases, with 10 bases separating them. Germline CDR1 reads KGHSH; CDR2 reads LQKENI. CDR3 region: CASSPGGRNEKLFF. CDR3 coding DNA: TGTGCCAGCTCACCGGGGGGCCGAAATGAAAAACTGTTTTTT.

The chain combines TRBV19 with TRBJ1-2; 8 nucleotides match TRBD1. Germline CDR1 LNHDA, CDR2 SQIVND (reference sequence). The trim removed 6 bases at V and 4 bases at J, leaving 16 bases unmatched. This CDR3 comprises 17 residues. In nucleotides, the CDR3 is TGTGCCAGTAGACCCGACGGTAGGCAGGGGGCTGGCTATGGCTACACCTTC. It specifies CASRPDGRQGAGYGYTF.

The gene calls are TRBV29-1 and TRBJ2-3; TRBD1 matches at 8 bases. The CDR3 has 13 amino acids. V gave up 7 bases and J gave up 3 bases; unmatched junction bases: 6. Germline assignment: CDR1 SQVTM and CDR2 ANQGSEA. CDR3 loop: CSARTGYTDTQYF. CDR3 bases: TGCAGCGCCCGGACAGGGTATACAGATACGCAGTATTTT.

The chain is built from TRBV6-5 and TRBJ2-7; perhaps TRBD1 as D (5 bases). The CDR3 covers 14 residues. CDR1 is MNHEY and CDR2 is SVGAGI in the germline V gene. Trimming shortened V by 2 bases and J by 2 bases, and 10 bases separated the two germline ends. The CDR3 DNA sequence: TGTGCCAGCAGTTACACCGACAGACCCTACGAGCAGTACTTC. This gives the protein CASSYTDRPYEQYF.

This clone was seen a few times. The chain has TRBV29-1 and TRBJ1-2; D possibly corresponds to TRBD1 (6 bases). Trimming removed 7 bases from V and 5 bases from J, with 14 bases in between. Looked up from germline, CDR1 is SQVTM and CDR2 is ANQGSEA. CDR3 length: 12 amino acids. CDR3 sequence reads: CSAMTGSYGYTF. The CDR3 DNA reads TGCAGCGCCATGACAGGATCTTATGGCTACACCTTC.

This clone was counted a few times. The chain has TRBV5-6 and TRBJ2-5; D is possibly TRBD1 (6 bases). CDR3 length: 14 amino acids. The V gene lost 4 bases and the J gene lost 5 bases, with 15 bases spanning the gap. Germline V gene sequence: CDR1 SGHDT, CDR2 YYEEEE. CDR3 in amino acids: CASSQQQGWETQYF. Here the CDR3 DNA reads TGTGCCAGCAGCCAACAACAGGGTTGGGAGACCCAGTACTTC.

This clone showed up just a few times. The rearrangement joins TRBV19 to TRBJ1-4; perhaps TRBD1 as D (5 bases). This CDR3 contains 17 residues. Germline CDR1 is LNHDA and CDR2 is SQIVND (reference sequence). V lost 5 bases, J lost 13 bases, and 29 bases lay in between. The CDR3 DNA sequence: TGTGCCAGTAGTGTGGACCCGGGGGACCTCCCTCACGGCGGACTGTTTTTT. Amino acids: CASSVDPGDLPHGGLFF.

This clone appeared a few times. This chain joins TRBV4-2 and TRBJ2-7, with D possibly TRBD1 on 6 matching bases. Trimming pared 0 bases from V and 4 bases from J, leaving 13 bases between. CDR3 length: 15 residues. The germline V gene has CDR1 LGHNA and CDR2 YNFKEQ. CDR3 residues: CASSQEARGFYEQYF. Written as DNA, the CDR3 is TGTGCCAGCAGCCAAGAAGCCAGGGGTTTTTACGAGCAGTACTTC.

This clone has a handful of counts. The rearrangement joins TRBV28 to TRBJ1-4; the D is unclear. The V and J ends lost 8 bases and 0 bases respectively, with 10 bases between them. CDR1 is MDHEN, CDR2 SYDVKM, per germline. This CDR3 is 14 amino acids long. The CDR3 nucleotides are TGTGCCAGCCTACCACATGCAACTAATGAAAAACTGTTTTTT. It codes for CASLPHATNEKLFF.

The chain uses TRBV28 and TRBJ2-4, with 8 bases matching TRBD1. This CDR3 is built from 13 residues. V dropped 5 bases and J dropped 5; count of bases not matched to a gene: 2. Germline V gene lookup returns CDR1 MDHEN and CDR2 SYDVKM. DNA of the CDR3: TGTGCCAGCAGTCAGGGGGCCGAAAACATTCAGTACTTC. Translated, it gives CASSQGAENIQYF.

V and J are TRBV10-3 and TRBJ2-1; no definite D call. Germline V gene sequence: CDR1 ENHRY, CDR2 SYGVKD. CDR3 length: 14 amino acids. V lost 4 bases and J 7 bases, leaving 14 bases between the germline ends. The CDR3 region is CAISGLAGRNEQFF. The CDR3 DNA follows: TGTGCCATCAGTGGGTTAGCAGGTCGGAATGAGCAGTTCTTC.

This clone occurred a few times. V usage is TRBV11-2 and J usage is TRBJ1-5; D is unresolved. CDR1 and CDR2 from the germline V gene are SGHAT and FQNNGV. Trimming left V 5 bases short and J 0 bases short, with 5 bases between. CDR3 length: 13 amino acids. The CDR3 DNA sequence: TGTGCCAGCAGCGGAGGTAGCAATCAGCCCCAGCATTTT. This translates into CASSGGSNQPQHF.

The CDR3 nucleotides read TGTGCCAGCAGCCACCCCTCCGCTCCAAGGGGGGCCTACAATGAGCAGTTCTTC. Amino acids: CASSHPSAPRGAYNEQFF. The chain combines TRBV4-2 with TRBJ2-1, with D perhaps TRBD1 or TRBD2 (6 bases each). The germline V and J ends were trimmed by 3 bases and 2 bases, with 20 bases remaining between them. Looked up from germline, CDR1 is LGHNA and CDR2 is YNFKEQ. The CDR3 is 18 amino acids.

The V call is TRBV9, the J call TRBJ1-3; D uncertain. The CDR3 has 17 amino acids. Trimming left V 4 bases short and J 0 bases short, with 17 bases between. The germline gives CDR1 SGDLS, CDR2 YYNGEE. CDR3 DNA: TGTGCCAGCAGCCCCCGACTGAGCTCCTTCTCTGGAAACACCATATATTTT. Its protein product is CASSPRLSSFSGNTIYF.

The sample holds a few counts of this clone. The J gene is TRBJ1-3, the V gene TRBV5-1; 7 bases are a match to TRBD1. The ends lost 4 bases at V and 2 bases at J; junction bases unmatched: 6. This CDR3 region has 15 residues. CDR1 is SGHRS, CDR2 YFSETQ, per germline. The CDR3 DNA reads as TGCGCCAGCAGCCCCCAGGGGGGCCCTGGAAACACCATATATTTT. It specifies CASSPQGGPGNTIYF.

The rearrangement joins TRBV28 to TRBJ2-3; 7 bases match TRBD1. With 4 bases clipped from V and 0 bases from J, the junction kept 10 bases outside the gene matches. Germline loops: CDR1 MDHEN, CDR2 SYDVKM. The CDR3 covers 17 residues. CDR3 residues: CASSSLQGVTSTDTQYF. As DNA, the CDR3 is TGTGCCAGCAGTTCTCTCCAGGGGGTGACGAGCACAGATACGCAGTATTTT. The complete variable domain, with remaining parts taken from reference TRBV28 and TRBJ2-3, reads DVKVTQSSRYLVKRTGEKVFLECVQDMDHENMFWYRQDPGLGLRLIYFSYDVKMKEKGDIPEGYSVSREKKERFSLILESASTNQTSMYLCASSSLQGVTSTDTQYFGPGTRLTVL.

In the case of this clone: Different DNA sequences within this sample yield the same CDR3. The chain uses TRBV7-2 and TRBJ2-5; D possibly corresponds to TRBD2 (5 bases). The CDR3 runs 16 residues. Germline V gene data show CDR1 as SGHTA and CDR2 as FQGNSA. The germline V and J ends were trimmed by 0 bases and 2 bases, with 13 bases remaining between them. The CDR3 DNA reads TGTGCCAGCAGCTTAGCGTCTGGCGGGTATCAAGAGACCCAGTACTTC. Translating it yields CASSLASGGYQETQYF.

This sequence joins TRBV2 and TRBJ2-7; no clear D gene. V was cut by 2 bases and J by 2 bases, with 1 base left in between. The CDR3 consists of 11 residues. CDR1 and CDR2 from the germline V gene are SNHLY and FYNNEI. For the CDR3, the DNA is TGTGCCAGCAGTGAAACCTACGAGCAGTACTTC. Translation: CASSETYEQYF.

This clone was observed a few times. The V call is TRBV27, the J call TRBJ1-5; TRBD1 might be the D (5 bases). The germline V and J ends were trimmed by 5 bases and 2 bases, with 13 bases remaining between them. The CDR3 is 15 residues long. Looked up from germline, CDR1 is MNHEY and CDR2 is SMNVEV (reference sequence). The CDR3 region has the DNA TGTGCCAGCAGTATGACAGTTCGCGGCAATCAGCCCCAGCATTTT. It yields the protein CASSMTVRGNQPQHF.

This clone was seen a few times. The chain links TRBV11-3 to TRBJ2-7; 10 bases fit TRBD1. Germline V lookup: CDR1 SGHNT, CDR2 YENEEA. The CDR3 is 15 amino acids. V was clipped by 3 bases and J by 3 bases; unmatched bases: 5. CDR3 DNA sequence: TGTGCCAGCAGCTTTCCCCGGGACAGGGGCTACGAGCAGTACTTC. Residues: CASSFPRDRGYEQYF.

A few counts support this clone. The CDR3 region has the DNA TGTGCCAGCAGCTTAGCCCCCACTCCGGCACACACCTTC. Protein: CASSLAPTPAHTF. The chain combines TRBV7-9 with TRBJ1-2; D is undetermined. The CDR3 runs 13 residues. V was cut by 0 bases and J by 12 bases, with 14 bases left in between. Germline CDR1 is SEHNR and CDR2 is FQNEAQ (reference sequence).

Concerning this clone itself: The identical CDR3 is also encoded by other nucleotide sequences in the sample. The genes are TRBV6-5 and TRBJ1-5; D may be TRBD1 (6 bases). The CDR3 sequence is 14 residues long. V was trimmed by 2 bases and J by 1 base, leaving 6 bases between them. CDR1 and CDR2 (germline): MNHEY, SVGAGI. The CDR3 nucleotides are TGTGCCAGCAGTTACGGGGGCAGCAATCAGCCCCAGCATTTT. This translates into CASSYGGSNQPQHF.

This clone was recorded a few times. The chain couples TRBV14 to TRBJ1-5; the D gene is possibly TRBD1 (5 bases). Per the germline V gene, CDR1 is SGHDN and CDR2 is FVKESK. The CDR3 runs 13 residues. Trimming took 4 bases from V and 6 from J, leaving 10 bases between them. CDR3 nucleotides: TGTGCCAGCAGCCGCAGGGAGGGTCAGCCCCAGCATTTT. It specifies CASSRREGQPQHF.

The CDR3 loop reads CASSTVMNSPLHF. CDR3 nucleotide sequence: TGTGCCAGCAGCACGGTGATGAATTCACCCCTCCACTTT. This rearrangement joins TRBV7-8 to TRBJ1-6; D is unclear. Between the trimmed V and J ends, which lost 5 bases and 7 bases, there was a span of 9 bases. This CDR3 has 13 amino acids. Germline lookup yields CDR1 SGHVS and CDR2 FQNEAQ.

This chain uses TRBV2 with TRBJ1-1; unclear D gene. Germline values: CDR1 SNHLY, CDR2 FYNNEI. The CDR3 totals 11 residues. V dropped 5 bases and J dropped 6 bases, with 7 bases sitting between them. The CDR3 DNA follows: TGTGCCAGCAGTCCGTCGTCTGAAGCTTTCTTT. Encoded protein: CASSPSSEAFF.